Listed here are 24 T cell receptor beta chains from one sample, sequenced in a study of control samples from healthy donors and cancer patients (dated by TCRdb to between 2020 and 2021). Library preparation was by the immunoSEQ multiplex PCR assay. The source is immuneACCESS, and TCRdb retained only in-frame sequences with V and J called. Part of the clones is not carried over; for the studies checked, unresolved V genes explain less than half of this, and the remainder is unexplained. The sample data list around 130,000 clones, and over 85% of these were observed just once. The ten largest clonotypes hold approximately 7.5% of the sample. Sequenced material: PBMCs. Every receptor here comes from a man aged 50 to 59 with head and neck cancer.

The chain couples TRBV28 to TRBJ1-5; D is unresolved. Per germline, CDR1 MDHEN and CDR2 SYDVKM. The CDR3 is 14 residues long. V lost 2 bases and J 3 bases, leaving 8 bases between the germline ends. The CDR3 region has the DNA TGTGCCAGCAGTTTAATCAGCTACAATCAGCCCCAGCATTTT. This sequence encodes CASSLISYNQPQHF.

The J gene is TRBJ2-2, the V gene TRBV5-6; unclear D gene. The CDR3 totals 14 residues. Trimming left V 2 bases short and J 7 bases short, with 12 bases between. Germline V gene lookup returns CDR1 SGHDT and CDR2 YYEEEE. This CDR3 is CASSFRAGIGELFF. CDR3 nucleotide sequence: TGTGCCAGCAGCTTCCGGGCTGGGATCGGGGAGCTGTTTTTT. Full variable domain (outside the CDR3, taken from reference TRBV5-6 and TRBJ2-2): DAGVTQSPTHLIKTRGQQVTLRCSPKSGHDTVSWYQQALGQGPQFIFQYYEEEERQRGNFPDRFSGHQFPNYSSELNVNALLLGDSALYLCASSFRAGIGELFFGEGSRLTVL.

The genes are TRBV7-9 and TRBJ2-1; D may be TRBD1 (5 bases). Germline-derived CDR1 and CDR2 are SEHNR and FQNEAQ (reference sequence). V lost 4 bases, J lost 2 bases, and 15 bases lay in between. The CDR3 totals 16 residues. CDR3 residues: CASSYPETEAYNEQFF. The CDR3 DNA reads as TGTGCCAGCAGCTATCCCGAGACAGAAGCCTACAATGAGCAGTTCTTC.

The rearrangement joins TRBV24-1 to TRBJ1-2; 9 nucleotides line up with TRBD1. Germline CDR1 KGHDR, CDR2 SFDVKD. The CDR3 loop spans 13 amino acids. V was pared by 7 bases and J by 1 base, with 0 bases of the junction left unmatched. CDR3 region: CATRGQGNYGYTF. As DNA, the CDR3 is TGTGCCACCAGGGGACAGGGTAACTATGGCTACACCTTC.

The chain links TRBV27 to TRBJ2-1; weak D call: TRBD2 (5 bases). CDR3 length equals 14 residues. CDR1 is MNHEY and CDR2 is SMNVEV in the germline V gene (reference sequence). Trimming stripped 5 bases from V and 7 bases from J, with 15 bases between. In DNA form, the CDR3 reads TGTGCCAGCAGTCGACGGCGGGCGGAGAATGAGCAGTTCTTC. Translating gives CASSRRRAENEQFF.

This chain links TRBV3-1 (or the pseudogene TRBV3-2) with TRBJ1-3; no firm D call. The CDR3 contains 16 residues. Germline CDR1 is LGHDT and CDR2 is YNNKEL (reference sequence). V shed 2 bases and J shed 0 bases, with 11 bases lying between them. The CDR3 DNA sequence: TGTGCCAGCAGCCAACCAATGGGCCGCTCTGGAAACACCATATATTTT. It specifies CASSQPMGRSGNTIYF.

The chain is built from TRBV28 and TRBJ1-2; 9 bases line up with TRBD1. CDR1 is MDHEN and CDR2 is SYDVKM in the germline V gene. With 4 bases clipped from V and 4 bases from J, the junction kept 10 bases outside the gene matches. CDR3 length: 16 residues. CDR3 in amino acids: CASSSPYRGQSYGYTF. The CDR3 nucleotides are TGTGCCAGCAGTTCCCCATACAGGGGGCAAAGCTATGGCTACACCTTC.

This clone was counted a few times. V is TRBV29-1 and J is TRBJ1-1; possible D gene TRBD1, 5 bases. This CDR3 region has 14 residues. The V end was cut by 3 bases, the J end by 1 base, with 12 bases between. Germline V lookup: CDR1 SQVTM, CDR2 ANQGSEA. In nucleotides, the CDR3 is TGCAGCGTTGACAAGGGGACCGCGAACACTGAAGCTTTCTTT. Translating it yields CSVDKGTANTEAFF.

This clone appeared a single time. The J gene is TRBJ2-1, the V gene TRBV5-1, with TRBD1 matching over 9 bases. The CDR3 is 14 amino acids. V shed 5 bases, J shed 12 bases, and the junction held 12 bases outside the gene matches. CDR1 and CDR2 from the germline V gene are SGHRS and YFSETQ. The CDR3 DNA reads TGCGCCAGCAGTTTCGGGACAGGGAAGGAAGGGCAGTTCTTC. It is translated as CASSFGTGKEGQFF. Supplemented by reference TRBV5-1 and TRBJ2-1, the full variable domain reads KAGVTQTPRYLIKTRGQQVTLSCSPISGHRSVSWYQQTPGQGLQFLFEYFSETQRNKGNFPGRFSGRQFSNSRSEMNVSTLELGDSALYLCASSFGTGKEGQFFGPGTRLTVL.

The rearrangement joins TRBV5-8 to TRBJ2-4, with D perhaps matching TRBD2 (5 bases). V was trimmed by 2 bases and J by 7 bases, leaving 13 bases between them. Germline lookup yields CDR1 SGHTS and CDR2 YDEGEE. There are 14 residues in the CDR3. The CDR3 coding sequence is TGTGCCAGCAGCTTACCTAGTGGGGAGAACATTCAGTACTTC. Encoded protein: CASSLPSGENIQYF.

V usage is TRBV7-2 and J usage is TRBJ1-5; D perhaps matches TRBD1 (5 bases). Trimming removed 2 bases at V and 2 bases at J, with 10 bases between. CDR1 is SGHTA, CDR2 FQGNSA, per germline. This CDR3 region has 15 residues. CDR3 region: CASSLLGTGNQPQHF. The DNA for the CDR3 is TGTGCCAGCAGCTTACTAGGGACGGGCAATCAGCCCCAGCATTTT. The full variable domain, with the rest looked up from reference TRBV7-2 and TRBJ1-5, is GAGVSQSPSNKVTEKGKDVELRCDPISGHTALYWYRQSLGQGLEFLIYFQGNSAPDKSGLPSDRFSAERTGGSVSTLTIQRTQQEDSAVYLCASSLLGTGNQPQHFGDGTRLSIL.

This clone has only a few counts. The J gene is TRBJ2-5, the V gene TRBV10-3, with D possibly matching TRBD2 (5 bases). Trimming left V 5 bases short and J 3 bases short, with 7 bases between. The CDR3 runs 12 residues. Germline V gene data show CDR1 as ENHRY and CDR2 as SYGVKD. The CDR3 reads CAISSGEETQYF. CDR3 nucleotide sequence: TGTGCCATCAGTAGCGGTGAAGAGACCCAGTACTTC.

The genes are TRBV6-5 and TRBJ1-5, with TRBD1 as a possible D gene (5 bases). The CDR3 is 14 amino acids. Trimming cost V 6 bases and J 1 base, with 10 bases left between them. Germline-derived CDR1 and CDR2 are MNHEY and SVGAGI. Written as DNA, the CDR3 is TGTGCCAGCAGCCCGGGACTGAGCAATCAGCCCCAGCATTTT. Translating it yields CASSPGLSNQPQHF.

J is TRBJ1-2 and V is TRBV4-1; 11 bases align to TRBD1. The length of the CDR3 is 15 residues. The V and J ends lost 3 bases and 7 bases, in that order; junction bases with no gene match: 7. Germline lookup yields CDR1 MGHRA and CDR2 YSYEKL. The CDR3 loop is CASSHPGQGDLGYTF. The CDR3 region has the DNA TGCGCCAGCAGCCACCCGGGACAGGGGGACCTTGGCTACACCTTC.

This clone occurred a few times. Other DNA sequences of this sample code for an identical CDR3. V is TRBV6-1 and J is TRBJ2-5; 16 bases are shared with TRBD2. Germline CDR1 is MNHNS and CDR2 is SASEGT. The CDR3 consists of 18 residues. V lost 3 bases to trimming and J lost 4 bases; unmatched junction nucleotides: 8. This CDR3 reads CASSEFPGLAGGRETQYF. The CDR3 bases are TGTGCCAGCAGTGAGTTCCCGGGACTAGCGGGAGGGAGAGAGACCCAGTACTTC.

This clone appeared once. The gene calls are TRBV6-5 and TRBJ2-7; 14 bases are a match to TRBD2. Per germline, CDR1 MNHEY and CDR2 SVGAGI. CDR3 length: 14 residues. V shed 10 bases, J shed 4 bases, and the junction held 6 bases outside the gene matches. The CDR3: CATTGLAGAYEQYF. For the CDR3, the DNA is TGTGCCACCACGGGACTAGCGGGAGCTTACGAGCAGTACTTC.

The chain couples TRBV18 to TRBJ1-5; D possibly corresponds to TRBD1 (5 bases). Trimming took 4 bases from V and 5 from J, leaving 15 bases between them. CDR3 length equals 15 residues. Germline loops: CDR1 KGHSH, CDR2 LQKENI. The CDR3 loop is CASSRAGRFDQPQHF. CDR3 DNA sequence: TGTGCCAGCTCACGAGCAGGGCGGTTCGATCAGCCCCAGCATTTT.

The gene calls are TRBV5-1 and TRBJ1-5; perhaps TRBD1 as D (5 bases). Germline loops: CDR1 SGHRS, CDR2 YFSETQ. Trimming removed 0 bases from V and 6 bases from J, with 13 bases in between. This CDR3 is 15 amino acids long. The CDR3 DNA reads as TGCGCCAGCAGCTTGGGGGGCCAGGGAGGTCAGCCCCAGCATTTT. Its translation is CASSLGGQGGQPQHF.

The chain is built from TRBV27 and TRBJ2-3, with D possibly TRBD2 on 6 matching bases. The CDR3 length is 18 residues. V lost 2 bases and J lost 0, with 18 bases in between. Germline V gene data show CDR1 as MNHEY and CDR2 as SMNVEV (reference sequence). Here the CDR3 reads CASSLTPLLASSTDTQYF. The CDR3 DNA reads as TGTGCCAGCAGTTTAACCCCTCTACTAGCTAGTAGCACAGATACGCAGTATTTT.

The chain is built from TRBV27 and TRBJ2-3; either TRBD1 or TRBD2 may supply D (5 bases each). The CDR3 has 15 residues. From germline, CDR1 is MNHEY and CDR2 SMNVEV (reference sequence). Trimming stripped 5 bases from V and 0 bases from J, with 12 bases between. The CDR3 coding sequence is TGTGCCAGCAGTACCGGGACGTACAGCACAGATACGCAGTATTTT. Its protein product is CASSTGTYSTDTQYF.

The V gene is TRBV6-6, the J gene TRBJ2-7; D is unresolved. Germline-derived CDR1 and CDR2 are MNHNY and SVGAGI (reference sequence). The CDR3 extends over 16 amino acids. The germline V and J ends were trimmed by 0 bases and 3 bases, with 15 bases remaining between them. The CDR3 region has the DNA TGTGCCAGCAGTTACTCGCTGACTGAGTCCTTCTACGAGCAGTACTTC. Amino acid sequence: CASSYSLTESFYEQYF.

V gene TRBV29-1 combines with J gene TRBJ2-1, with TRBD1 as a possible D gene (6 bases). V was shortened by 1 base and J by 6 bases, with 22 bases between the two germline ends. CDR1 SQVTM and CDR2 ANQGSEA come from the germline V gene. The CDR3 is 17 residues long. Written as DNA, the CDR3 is TGCAGCGTTGAAGGGTTAGGGGGACATCCTTCGGGCAATGAGCAGTTCTTC. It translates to CSVEGLGGHPSGNEQFF.

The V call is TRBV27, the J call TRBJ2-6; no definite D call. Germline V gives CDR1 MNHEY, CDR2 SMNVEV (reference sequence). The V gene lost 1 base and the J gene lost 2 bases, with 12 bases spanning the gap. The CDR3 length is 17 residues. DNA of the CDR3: TGTGCCAGCAGTTTATGGCCAGATGCGGCTGGGGCCAACGTCCTGACTTTC. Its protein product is CASSLWPDAAGANVLTF.

The DNA for the CDR3 is TGTGCCAGCAGCCCCCGGGACAGGGGCTACGAGCAGTACTTC. Residues: CASSPRDRGYEQYF. V and J are TRBV7-6 and TRBJ2-7, with 10 bases fitting TRBD1. The junction had 4 bases not matched to a gene; V was cut back by 5 bases and J by 3 bases. The CDR3 length is 14 residues. The germline V gene has CDR1 SGHVS and CDR2 FNYEAQ.